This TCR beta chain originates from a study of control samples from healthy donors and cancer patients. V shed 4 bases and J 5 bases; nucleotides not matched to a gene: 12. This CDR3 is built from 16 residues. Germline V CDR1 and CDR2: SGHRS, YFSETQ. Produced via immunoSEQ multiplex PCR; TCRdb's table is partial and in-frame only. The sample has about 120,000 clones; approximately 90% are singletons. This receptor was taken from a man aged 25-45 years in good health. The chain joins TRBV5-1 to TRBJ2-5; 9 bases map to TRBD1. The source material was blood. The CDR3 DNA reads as TGCGCCAGCAGCCGGGGACAGGGAAATCAACTGGAGACCCAGTACTTC. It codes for CASSRGQGNQLETQYF. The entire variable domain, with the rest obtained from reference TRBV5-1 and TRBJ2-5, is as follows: KAGVTQTPRYLIKTRGQQVTLSCSPISGHRSVSWYQQTPGQGLQFLFEYFSETQRNKGNFPGRFSGRQFSNSRSEMNVSTLELGDSALYLCASSRGQGNQLETQYFGPGTRLLVL.